The clone carrying this T cell receptor beta chain appeared a few times. Generated by immunoSEQ multiplex PCR, the TCRdb table keeps only in-frame clones and is missing some. The profile shows 120,000 or so clones, approximately 93% of them singletons. Germline values: CDR1 SEHNR, CDR2 FQNEAQ (reference sequence). Trimming removed 4 bases from V and 0 bases from J, with 13 bases in between. CDR3 length equals 16 residues. The data derive from a study of control samples from healthy donors and cancer patients. The TCR comes from a woman younger than 35 in good health. Sequencing was performed on blood. This rearrangement joins TRBV7-9 to TRBJ1-3; no reliable D call. The CDR3 region is CASSSRGLSSGNTIYF. The CDR3 DNA follows: TGTGCCAGCAGCTCTCGAGGACTGAGCTCTGGAAACACCATATATTTT.